This entry lists 10 T cell receptor beta chains sequenced from one sample in a study of blood T cell repertoires in COVID-19. Data came from immunoSEQ multiplex PCR; TCRdb stores just in-frame clones and leaves some out. The sample holds 150,000 or so clones, 86% seen once. The sample was peripheral blood. The receptors derive from a man between 18 and 29 years old with acute or convalescent COVID-19.

The V and J genes are TRBV3-1 (or the pseudogene TRBV3-2) and TRBJ1-5, with no clear D. Germline V lookup: CDR1 LGHDT, CDR2 YNNKEL (reference sequence). Trimming left V 5 bases short and J 5 bases short, with 10 bases between. The CDR3 spans 13 residues. CDR3 DNA sequence: TGTGCCAGCAGCGACCACGGAGATCAGCCCCAGCATTTT. Amino acids: CASSDHGDQPQHF.

There are a few counts of this clone. The chain joins TRBV6-6 to TRBJ1-2; D is uncertain. The CDR3 totals 14 residues. The germline gives CDR1 MNHNY, CDR2 SVGAGI (reference sequence). Trimming shortened V by 6 bases and J by 2 bases, and 13 bases separated the two germline ends. For the CDR3, the DNA is TGTGCCAGCAGCGGGTCGCCGGGGAACTATGGCTACACCTTC. Protein sequence: CASSGSPGNYGYTF.

Comment on this clone: Given the absence of the conserved phenylalanine or tryptophan at the CDR3 end, a read error is likely. Because the CDR3's place on the DNA is in doubt, the DNA is left out and the CDR3 is given as listed by TCRdb. The V gene is TRBV7-9, the J gene TRBJ2-7; the D call of TRBD2 is as the table states it, not checked on the DNA. The CDR3 contains 9 residues when both ends are counted. The germline CDR1 and CDR2 sequences are SEHNR and FQNEAQ (reference sequence). This CDR3 reads CASSQRRGP.

The rearrangement uses TRBV2 and TRBJ1-1, with 8 nucleotides matching TRBD1. CDR1 is SNHLY and CDR2 is FYNNEI in the germline V gene. With V trimmed by 6 bases and J by 4 bases, 4 bases remained unmatched. This CDR3 has 13 residues. The DNA of the CDR3 is TGTGCCAGCAGGAACAGGGGGTTCACTGAAGCTTTCTTT. This codes for CASRNRGFTEAFF.

The rearrangement links TRBV18 to TRBJ1-4, with a possible D match to TRBD1 (6 bases). CDR1 and CDR2 (germline): KGHSH, LQKENI. The CDR3 covers 15 residues. V lost 1 base and J 4 bases, leaving 10 bases between the germline ends. This chain's CDR3 is CASSPQTGLNEKLFF. The CDR3 DNA reads TGTGCCAGCTCACCACAGACAGGCCTTAATGAAAAACTGTTTTTT.

This clone was counted a single time. The rearrangement uses TRBV9 and TRBJ2-2; TRBD1 agrees at 9 bases. J lost 3 bases, V lost 3 bases, and 6 bases had no gene match. The CDR3 runs to 16 residues. CDR1 and CDR2 (germline): SGDLS, YYNGEE. The CDR3 protein is CASSAYRGQDTGELFF. The CDR3 nucleotides are TGTGCCAGCAGCGCTTACAGGGGGCAGGACACCGGGGAGCTGTTTTTT.

The rearrangement uses TRBV30 and TRBJ2-7, with D possibly being TRBD1 (6 bases). Germline-derived CDR1 and CDR2 are GTSNPN and SVGIG (reference sequence). CDR3 length: 14 amino acids. V was cut by 0 bases and J by 2 bases, with 11 bases left in between. CDR3 loop: CAWSVSTGPYEQYV. The CDR3 coding sequence is TGTGCCTGGAGTGTATCTACAGGGCCCTACGAGCAGTACGTC.

The chain employs TRBV3-1 (or the pseudogene TRBV3-2) and TRBJ2-1; no reliable D call. The CDR3 spans 12 residues. V lost 3 bases, J lost 11 bases, and 11 bases lay in between. Germline V gene data show CDR1 as LGHDT and CDR2 as YNNKEL (reference sequence). The CDR3 nucleotides are TGTGCCAGCAGCCATCAGACAATGCAGCAGTTCTTC. Residues: CASSHQTMQQFF.

This chain connects TRBV15 to TRBJ2-1; 7 positions agree with TRBD1. J was trimmed by 4 bases and V by 4 bases; bases with no gene match: 16. Germline V lookup: CDR1 LNHNV, CDR2 YYDKDF (reference sequence). This CDR3 has 18 amino acids. CDR3 residues: CATSKKQGRGAGYNEQFF. In DNA, the CDR3 is TGTGCCACCAGCAAGAAACAGGGGCGAGGCGCAGGTTACAATGAGCAGTTCTTC.

This chain links TRBV6-5 with TRBJ1-4; D unresolved. Trimming pared 2 bases from V and 8 bases from J, leaving 9 bases between. Germline CDR1 MNHEY, CDR2 SVGAGI. The CDR3 totals 13 residues. CDR3 nucleotide sequence: TGTGCCAGCAGTTACGTCGGAGGGGAAAAACTGTTTTTT. The encoded protein is CASSYVGGEKLFF.